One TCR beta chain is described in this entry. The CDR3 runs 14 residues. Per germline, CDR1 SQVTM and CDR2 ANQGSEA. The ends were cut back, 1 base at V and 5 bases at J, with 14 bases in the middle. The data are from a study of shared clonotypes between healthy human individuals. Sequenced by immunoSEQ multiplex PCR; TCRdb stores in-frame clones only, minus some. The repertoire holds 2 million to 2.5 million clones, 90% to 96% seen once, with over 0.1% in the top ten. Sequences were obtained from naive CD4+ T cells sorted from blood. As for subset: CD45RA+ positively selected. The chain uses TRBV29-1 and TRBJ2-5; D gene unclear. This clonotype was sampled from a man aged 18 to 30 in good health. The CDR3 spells CSVEGRRATETQYF. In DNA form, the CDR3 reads TGCAGCGTTGAAGGAAGACGCGCCACGGAGACCCAGTACTTC.